This T cell receptor beta chain is from a study of blood T cell repertoires in COVID-19 (dated by TCRdb to 2020 to 2021). Regarding the complete study: Samples from collaborators originated in the United States, Italy and Spain and spanned both the acute and convalescent phases of COVID-19. The prospective study material was composed of cDNA or gDNA derived from T cells, B-cell-depleted T cells, or PBMCs. Deeply sampled blood TCRbeta repertoires from subjects exposed to, actively infected with, or recovered from COVID-19 were included in the dataset. The repertoires were made available in a free public database intended to serve as a resource for research on the immune response to SARS-CoV-2. Samples came from the ongoing ImmuneRACE study (first 160 participants) plus 1,254 subjects from 6 global collaborators. The sample metadata nearly always contained a de-identified subject ID, COVID-19 status, age in years and sex. HLA class I and class II types, where available, came from metadata supplied by the sample provider rather than from assay-based typing. On the study overall, not on this receptor specifically: The quantity of clinical and demographic metadata differed by source and by participant and was supplied without curation.

A note on this clone: What antigen it recognizes has not been identified. Base quality data are lacking; no much larger clone is found one base away.

Participants in the prospective study were aged roughly 18 to 90 years, lived in approximately 26 United States geographic areas, and enrolled through a virtual design. Cohort assignment in the prospective study relied on participant-reported clinical history from a screening survey and a study questionnaire. For ImmuneRACE Cohort 3, a participant was defined as recovered based on two consecutive negative NP/OP PCR tests, clearance by a healthcare professional, or resolution of symptoms. In the prospective study, mobile phlebotomists collected whole blood, serum and a nasopharyngeal or oropharyngeal swab from each participant. Prospective study participants could optionally give additional blood draws and questionnaires over an approximately two-month period. Prospective study blood samples were shipped either frozen or at room temperature before DNA extraction. TCRbeta CDR3 regions were amplified from genomic DNA using the immunoSEQ Assay, a bias-controlled multiplex PCR. The authors' analysis ran thus. The number of nucleated cells in each sample was estimated by amplification of reference gene primers within the assay. To quantify the absolute abundance of each unique TCRbeta CDR3 rearrangement, sequence reads were collapsed and filtered. For each sample, productive Simpson clonality was calculated as the square root of Simpson's diversity index over productive rearrangements. The source is immuneACCESS, and TCRdb retained only in-frame sequences with V and J called. Part of the clones is not carried over; for the studies checked, unresolved V genes explain less than half of this, and the remainder is unexplained. The V and J calls and the clone size are those of that table, but D and trimming were determined from the DNA. Counted in this sample were 250,000 to 400,000 clones; under 95% of them appeared once. The ten largest make up 2.6% of the sample.

The germline ends are 14 bases apart after V is trimmed by 6 bases and J by 6 bases. From cysteine to phenylalanine, the CDR3 is 13 amino acids long. Here the CDR3 DNA is all that survives: 39 bases in frame from base 1. CDR1 and CDR2, per the germline V gene, are KGHSH and LQKENI. The receptor chain draws on TRBV18 and TRBJ1-1, with TRBD1 as a weak D call on 6 bases. Sequencing used PBMCs or T cells enriched from blood (not recorded which). The sequence was collected from a man aged 55 to 70 who had recovered from COVID-19. The DNA sequence is as follows: TGTGCCAGCTCGCCCATTGGGGGCCCTGAAGCTTTCTTT. This encodes CASSPIGGPEAFF.